This is a list of T cell receptor beta chains from one sample in a study of cytomegalovirus exposure and HLA in healthy donors. Assay used: immunoSEQ multiplex PCR; TCRdb lists only in-frame clones, some missing. The table shows some 70,000 clones, with 55% to 65% occurring only once. The sequencing input was PBMCs. The receptors were sampled from a woman aged 45-59 years in good health and CMV-seronegative. Both conserved end residues are part of each CDR3. The D gene is left open where the match is weak. Expanded clones get a size class; other rows say once, few or many, or leave the size out.

v_call	j_call	clone_size	d_call	cdr3_nt	cdr3_aa
TRBV4-2	TRBJ2-2	NA	TRBD2	TGTGCCAGCAGCCAACGGACTAGCGGGAGCTTCTACGCCGGGGAGCTGTTTTTT	CASSQRTSGSFYAGELFF
TRBV18	TRBJ2-2	once	NA	TGTGCCAGCTCACCACCGAATGGGGGCGACACCGGGGAGCTGTTTTTT	CASSPPNGGDTGELFF
TRBV7-9	TRBJ2-1	NA	TRBD2	TGTGCCAGCAGCTTAGTATGGGCCCAACGGGAGGGCGTGATAAATGAGCAGTTCTTC	CASSLVWAQREGVINEQFF
TRBV6-6	TRBJ2-7	NA	NA	TGTGCCAGCAGTTACGGGTACAGCTACGAGCAGTACTTC	CASSYGYSYEQYF
TRBV27	TRBJ2-1	NA	NA	TGTGCCAGCAGTTTAATTACGGGAACTGAGCAGTTCTTC	CASSLITGTEQFF
TRBV27	TRBJ1-2	few	TRBD1	TGTGCCAGCAGTTTAGGGACAGGGTTGCCTGGCTACACCTTC	CASSLGTGLPGYTF
TRBV4-3	TRBJ1-2	few	NA	TGCGCCAGCAGAAATCCGAACTATGGCTACACCTTC	CASRNPNYGYTF
TRBV4-3	TRBJ2-7	NA	NA	TGCGCCAGCAGCCAAGTATCCCAGGGGCGCCCCTACGAGCAGTACTTC	CASSQVSQGRPYEQYF
TRBV13	TRBJ1-4	NA	TRBD1	TGTGCCAGCAGCGCCCTCGGACAGGGGGCTGGCAATGAAAAACTGTTTTTT	CASSALGQGAGNEKLFF
TRBV5-6	TRBJ2-1	NA	TRBD2	TGTGCCAGCAGCCTGCAGGGACTAGTGTCCTACAATGAGCAGTTCTTC	CASSLQGLVSYNEQFF
TRBV2	TRBJ1-2	NA	TRBD1	TGTGCCAGCCGAACGACCAATAGGGACAGGGATGGCTACACCTTC	CASRTTNRDRDGYTF
TRBV18	TRBJ2-3	NA	TRBD2	TGTGCCAGCTCATCCGGACTAGCGGGAGTAGGAGATACGCAGTATTTT	CASSSGLAGVGDTQYF
TRBV6-5	TRBJ2-1	NA	TRBD2	TGTGCCAGCAACGAACCGGGACTAGGGGGTGATGAGCAGTTCTTC	CASNEPGLGGDEQFF
TRBV7-3	TRBJ1-2	NA	TRBD1	TGTGCCAGCAGCCTCCAAGGCCCGACAGGGGACGGCTACACCTTC	CASSLQGPTGDGYTF
TRBV2	TRBJ2-5	many	NA	TGTGCCAGCGGTAGGGGCGAGACCCAGTACTTC	CASGRGETQYF
TRBV2	TRBJ1-2	NA	TRBD1	TGTGCCACCTCGGTCCCCGACAGGGGAGCCGGCTACACCTTC	CATSVPDRGAGYTF
TRBV7-9	TRBJ2-3	few	NA	TGTGCCAGCAGCCAAAGCACAGATACGCAGTATTTT	CASSQSTDTQYF
TRBV11-2	TRBJ2-3	NA	NA	TGTGCCAGCAGCTTACAGAGGGTCGGGGAGTATTTT	CASSLQRVGEYF
TRBV9	TRBJ1-4	NA	NA	TGTGCCAGCAGCGGGAGTTGGGGGGTCGGGGAAAAACTGTTTTTT	CASSGSWGVGEKLFF
TRBV9	TRBJ2-7	NA	NA	TGTGCCCGGGCCTACGAGCAGTACTTC	CARAYEQYF
TRBV6-4	TRBJ1-1	once	NA	TGTGCCAGCAGTGACCAAATGAACACTGAAGCTTTCTTT	CASSDQMNTEAFF
TRBV7-8	TRBJ1-5	NA	TRBD1	TGTGCCAGCAGCCTGAACCGGGACAGATATCAGCCCCAGCATTTT	CASSLNRDRYQPQHF